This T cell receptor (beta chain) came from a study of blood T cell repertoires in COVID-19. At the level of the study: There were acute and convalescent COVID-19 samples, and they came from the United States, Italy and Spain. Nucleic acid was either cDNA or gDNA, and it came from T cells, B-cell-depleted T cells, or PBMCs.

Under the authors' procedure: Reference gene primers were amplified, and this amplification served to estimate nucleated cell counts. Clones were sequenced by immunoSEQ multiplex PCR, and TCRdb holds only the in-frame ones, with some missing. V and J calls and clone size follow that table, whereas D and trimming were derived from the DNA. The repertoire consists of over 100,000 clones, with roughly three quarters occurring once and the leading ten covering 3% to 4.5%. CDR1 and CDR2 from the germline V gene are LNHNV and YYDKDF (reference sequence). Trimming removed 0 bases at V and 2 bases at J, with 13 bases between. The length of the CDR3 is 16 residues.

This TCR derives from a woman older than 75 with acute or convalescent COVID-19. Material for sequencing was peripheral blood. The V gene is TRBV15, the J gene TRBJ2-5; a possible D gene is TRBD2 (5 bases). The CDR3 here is CATSRERTPGQETQYF. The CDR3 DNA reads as TGTGCCACCAGCAGAGAACGGACCCCGGGGCAAGAGACCCAGTACTTC.